The 15 T cell receptor beta chains presented below share a single source sample, sequenced in a study of cytotoxic CD8 clonotypes in ibrutinib-treated CLL. Data came from immunoSEQ multiplex PCR; TCRdb stores just in-frame clones and leaves some out. Found here are fewer than 300,000 clones, 76% of them singletons; the top ten hold around 5.3%. The sample was PBMCs, taken at disease progression, from a patient treated with ibrutinib. The receptors were sampled from a human donor with chronic lymphocytic leukemia.

There are a few counts of this clone. The same CDR3 arises from other DNA sequences in this sample as well. The chain carries TRBV29-1 and TRBJ1-1, with D unclear. Germline V gene lookup returns CDR1 SQVTM and CDR2 ANQGSEA. The V gene lost 3 bases and the J gene lost 1 base, with 3 bases spanning the gap. This CDR3 is 11 amino acids long. The CDR3 coding sequence is TGCAGCGTTGAGGGGAACACTGAAGCTTTCTTT. Amino acids: CSVEGNTEAFF.

In DNA, the CDR3 is TGCGCCAGCAGCCTAATGCTGGATACGCAGTATTTT. This translates into CASSLMLDTQYF. The chain joins TRBV5-1 to TRBJ2-3; D uncertain. From germline, CDR1 is SGHRS and CDR2 YFSETQ. The length of the CDR3 is 12 residues. V gave up 4 bases and J gave up 6 bases, with 9 bases separating them.

The chain is built from TRBV6-4 and TRBJ2-1, with 15 bases fitting TRBD2. Trimming took 3 bases from V and 2 from J; bases not matched to a gene: 8. This CDR3 is built from 19 residues. Germline V gene sequence: CDR1 MRHNA, CDR2 SNTAGT. CDR3 loop: CASSESGTSGGSPYNEQFF. The DNA of the CDR3 is TGTGCCAGCAGTGAGTCCGGGACTAGCGGGGGGTCCCCCTACAATGAGCAGTTCTTC.

This chain joins TRBV5-1 and TRBJ1-2; D gene ambiguous. Trimming pared 4 bases from V and 5 bases from J, leaving 18 bases between. This CDR3 is built from 15 residues. Germline V lookup: CDR1 SGHRS, CDR2 YFSETQ. The CDR3 DNA reads TGCGCCAGCAGCGATCGGGGTTCATCGGGGTATGGCTACACCTTC. It yields the protein CASSDRGSSGYGYTF.

This clone was detected only a few times. The sample contains more than one DNA sequence encoding this CDR3. The J gene is TRBJ1-5, the V gene TRBV9; D may be TRBD1 (5 bases). The V gene's germline CDR1 is SGDLS and CDR2 YYNGEE. The ends were cut back, 0 bases at V and 4 bases at J, with 8 bases in the middle. The CDR3 is made up of 14 amino acids. CDR3 protein: CASSVGGGNQPQHF. The DNA for the CDR3 is TGTGCCAGCAGCGTAGGGGGGGGAAATCAGCCCCAGCATTTT.

This chain uses TRBV5-4 with TRBJ2-1, with D hard to call. Trimming stripped 4 bases from V and 1 base from J, with 18 bases between. The CDR3 has 17 residues. Germline V lookup: CDR1 SGHNT, CDR2 YYREEE (reference sequence). In DNA form, the CDR3 reads TGTGCCAGCAGCGTTTCCCTGGCGAGTCGTTCCTACAATGAGCAGTTCTTC. This encodes CASSVSLASRSYNEQFF.

The chain employs TRBV2 and TRBJ1-2, with no clear D. Germline CDR1 is SNHLY and CDR2 is FYNNEI. The V and J ends lost 8 bases and 1 base respectively, with 5 bases between them. CDR3 length: 11 amino acids. The CDR3: CASAVNYGYTF. The CDR3, as DNA: TGTGCCAGCGCAGTTAACTATGGCTACACCTTC.

The genes are TRBV18 and TRBJ1-1; no reliable D call. Germline CDR1 KGHSH, CDR2 LQKENI. Trimming cost V 2 bases and J 3 bases, with 10 bases left between them. The CDR3 loop spans 14 amino acids. CDR3 in DNA: TGTGCCAGCTCACCAATCGGCGGATACACTGAAGCTTTCTTT. Protein sequence: CASSPIGGYTEAFF.

The genes are TRBV7-9 and TRBJ2-7, with D possibly matching TRBD2 (6 bases). Germline V gene lookup returns CDR1 SEHNR and CDR2 FQNEAQ (reference sequence). The V end lost 2 bases, the J end lost 5 bases, and 10 bases lay between the germline ends. The CDR3 consists of 13 residues. CDR3 region: CASSLRGGHEQYF. The CDR3, as DNA: TGTGCCAGCAGCTTAAGGGGAGGCCACGAGCAGTACTTC.

The chain couples TRBV19 to TRBJ1-2; D remains ambiguous. V lost 6 bases and J lost 3, with 8 bases in between. This CDR3 spans 12 amino acids. CDR1 and CDR2 from the germline V gene are LNHDA and SQIVND (reference sequence). CDR3 sequence reads: CASRTTYYGYTF. The CDR3 DNA reads TGTGCCAGTAGGACAACGTACTATGGCTACACCTTC.

The chain combines TRBV6-5 with TRBJ1-6; a possible D gene is TRBD1 (5 bases). The CDR3 length is 16 residues. V lost 0 bases, J lost 9 bases, and 15 bases lay in between. Germline CDR1 MNHEY, CDR2 SVGAGI. CDR3: CASSYSYGHFGSPLHF. The CDR3 nucleotides read TGTGCCAGCAGTTACTCATACGGACATTTCGGTTCACCCCTCCACTTT.

Comments on this clone: This may be a read error: a much more frequent sequence differs by one nucleotide. The chain couples TRBV7-2 to TRBJ2-7; D possibly corresponds to TRBD1 (5 bases). There are 12 residues in the CDR3. Germline CDR1 reads SGHTA; CDR2 reads FQGNSA. Trimming took off 4 bases at V and 4 bases at J, with 8 bases between the two ends. CDR3 bases: TGTGCCAGCAGCTCGCAGGGTTACGAGCAGTACTTC. It is translated as CASSSQGYEQYF.

This clone showed up just a few times. The DNA for the CDR3 is TGTGCCAGCAGTGATGCCAGGGGACCTACGAAGCAGTACTTC. Protein product: CASSDARGPTKQYF. J is TRBJ2-7 and V is TRBV2; tentative D call: TRBD1 (6 bases). The ends were cut back, 3 bases at V and 8 bases at J, with 17 bases in the middle. There are 14 residues in the CDR3. Germline lookup yields CDR1 SNHLY and CDR2 FYNNEI. The whole variable domain, remainder taken from reference TRBV2 and TRBJ2-7, is EPEVTQTPSHQVTQMGQEVILRCVPISNHLYFYWYRQILGQKVEFLVSFYNNEISEKSEIFDDQFSVERPDGSNFTLKIRSTKLEDSAMYFCASSDARGPTKQYFGPGTRLTVT.

The J gene is TRBJ1-5, the V gene TRBV27; D may be TRBD1 (5 bases). The V end lost 3 bases, the J end lost 4 bases, and 10 bases lay between the germline ends. CDR3 length: 14 amino acids. The germline V gene encodes CDR1 MNHEY and CDR2 SMNVEV (reference sequence). The DNA of the CDR3 is TGTGCCAGCAGTTTTGGGGGGATTAATCAGCCCCAGCATTTT. It yields the protein CASSFGGINQPQHF.

The chain joins TRBV29-1 to TRBJ1-1; TRBD1 might be the D (6 bases). Trimming left V 7 bases short and J 8 bases short, with 32 bases between. The CDR3 consists of 17 residues. Germline V CDR1 and CDR2: SQVTM, ANQGSEA. CDR3 sequence reads: CSAGYRVNPLNHPEAFF. The CDR3 coding sequence is TGCAGCGCCGGATACAGGGTGAATCCTCTGAATCACCCCGAAGCTTTCTTT.